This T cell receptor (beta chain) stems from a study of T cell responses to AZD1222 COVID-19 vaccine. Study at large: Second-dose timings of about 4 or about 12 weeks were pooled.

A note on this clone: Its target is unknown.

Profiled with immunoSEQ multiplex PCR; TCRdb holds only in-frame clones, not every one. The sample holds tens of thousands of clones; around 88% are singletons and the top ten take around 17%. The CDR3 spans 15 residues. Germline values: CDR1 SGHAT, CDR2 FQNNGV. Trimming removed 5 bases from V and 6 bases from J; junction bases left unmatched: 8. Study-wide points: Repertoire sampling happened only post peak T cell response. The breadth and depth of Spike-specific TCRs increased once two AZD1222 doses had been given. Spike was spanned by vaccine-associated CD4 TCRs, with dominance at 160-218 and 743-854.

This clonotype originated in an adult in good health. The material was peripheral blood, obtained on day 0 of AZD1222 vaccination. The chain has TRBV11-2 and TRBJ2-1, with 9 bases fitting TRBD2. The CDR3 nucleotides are TGTGCCAGCAGCCTAATAGCGGGGGTTTTCAATGAGCAGTTCTTC. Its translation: CASSLIAGVFNEQFF.